This T cell receptor beta chain was obtained from a study of T cell repertoires in cytomegalovirus infection. Study information: Indications of both CMV infection and matching HLA type were provided by public TCR beta signatures. Findings of the study overall: Cumulative public TCR beta family frequency identified carriers of CMV plus the relevant HLA. What dominated the ex vivo response were HLA-C-restricted CMV-specific TCR beta clonotypes.

Turning to this clonotype: As yet, its antigen is unknown.

The V gene end was trimmed by 3 bases and the J gene end by 4 bases; junction bases not matched to a gene: 9. Germline V gives CDR1 SEHNR, CDR2 FQNEAQ (reference sequence). The CDR3 covers 16 residues. One entry per CDR3 protein results from TCRdb running MiXCR on the reads. Of under 800,000 distinct CDR3 sequences listed, more than 20% were seen once; the top ten hold roughly 8%. This chain connects TRBV7-9 to TRBJ2-3; TRBD1 aligns across 8 bases. The sequencing input was CD8+ T cells from PBMCs. The TCR comes from a human donor in good health (CMV status not recorded). Some clones in this sample may be carry-over from other donors' samples. This CDR3 reads CASSFRQGNTADTQYF. In DNA form, the CDR3 reads TGTGCCAGCAGCTTCCGACAGGGGAATACAGCAGATACGCAGTATTTT.